Listed below are T cell receptor beta chains from one sample, sequenced in a study of cytomegalovirus exposure and HLA in healthy donors. The table came from immunoSEQ multiplex PCR; TCRdb's copy has only in-frame clones and leaves some out. The sample lists fewer than 250,000 clones; roughly 80% were seen once. Material for sequencing was PBMCs. Receptors originate from a man aged 25 to 40 in good health and CMV-seronegative. CDR3s include the opening cysteine and the closing phenylalanine or tryptophan. The order of the fields is CDR3 length, clone size, D gene, V gene, J gene, CDR3 protein, CDR3 DNA. D genes are given only for firm matches. The size field is filled for only some rows; it gives once, few, many or a size class.

cdr3_length: 14; clone_size: -; d_call: -; v_call: TRBV29-1; j_call: TRBJ1-1; cdr3_aa: CSVEKQISGTEAFF; cdr3_nt: TGCAGCGTAGAGAAACAGATCAGTGGGACTGAAGCTTTCTTT
cdr3_length: 14; clone_size: -; d_call: -; v_call: TRBV28; j_call: TRBJ1-2; cdr3_aa: CASSPGSPIYGYTF; cdr3_nt: TGTGCCAGCAGCCCAGGGTCCCCAATCTATGGCTACACCTTC
cdr3_length: 15; clone_size: once; d_call: TRBD1; v_call: TRBV16; j_call: TRBJ2-7; cdr3_aa: CASSPRTGGSYEQYF; cdr3_nt: TGTGCCAGCAGCCCAAGGACAGGGGGCTCCTACGAGCAGTACTTC
cdr3_length: 15; clone_size: -; d_call: TRBD1; v_call: TRBV2; j_call: TRBJ1-1; cdr3_aa: CASRDRGIGNTEAFF; cdr3_nt: TGTGCCAGCAGAGACAGGGGGATAGGGAACACTGAAGCTTTCTTT
cdr3_length: 14; clone_size: -; d_call: TRBD2; v_call: TRBV5-1; j_call: TRBJ2-7; cdr3_aa: CASSVSGGTYEQYF; cdr3_nt: TGCGCCAGCAGCGTTAGCGGGGGCACCTACGAGCAGTACTTC
cdr3_length: 15; clone_size: -; d_call: TRBD1; v_call: TRBV28; j_call: TRBJ2-4; cdr3_aa: CASRETGATKNIQYF; cdr3_nt: TGTGCCAGCAGAGAAACAGGGGCGACCAAAAACATTCAGTACTTC
cdr3_length: 15; clone_size: -; d_call: -; v_call: TRBV28; j_call: TRBJ2-2; cdr3_aa: CASSFVGANTGELFF; cdr3_nt: TGTGCCAGCAGTTTTGTAGGGGCTAACACCGGGGAGCTGTTTTTT
cdr3_length: 12; clone_size: -; d_call: -; v_call: TRBV7-6; j_call: TRBJ2-1; cdr3_aa: CASRDRYNEQFF; cdr3_nt: TGTGCCAGCAGAGACAGGTACAATGAGCAGTTCTTC
cdr3_length: 15; clone_size: -; d_call: -; v_call: TRBV11-2; j_call: TRBJ1-2; cdr3_aa: CASSPPLEGPYGYTF; cdr3_nt: TGTGCCAGCAGCCCCCCCTTGGAGGGACCCTATGGCTACACCTTC
cdr3_length: 14; clone_size: -; d_call: TRBD1; v_call: TRBV5-1; j_call: TRBJ2-1; cdr3_aa: CASSPDRNYNEQFF; cdr3_nt: TGCGCCAGCAGCCCGGACAGGAACTACAATGAGCAGTTCTTC
cdr3_length: 13; clone_size: -; d_call: TRBD1; v_call: TRBV7-7; j_call: TRBJ2-7; cdr3_aa: CASSSTTGAEQYF; cdr3_nt: TGTGCTAGCAGCTCTACAACAGGGGCCGAGCAGTACTTC
cdr3_length: 15; clone_size: few; d_call: -; v_call: TRBV7-9; j_call: TRBJ1-2; cdr3_aa: CASSHTITPEAGYTF; cdr3_nt: TGTGCCAGCAGCCATACGATAACTCCTGAGGCTGGCTACACCTTC
cdr3_length: 15; clone_size: once; d_call: TRBD1; v_call: TRBV13; j_call: TRBJ2-7; cdr3_aa: CASRNRQGGRYEQYF; cdr3_nt: TGTGCCAGCAGAAACCGACAGGGGGGGAGGTACGAGCAGTACTTC
cdr3_length: 14; clone_size: -; d_call: TRBD2; v_call: TRBV10-1; j_call: TRBJ2-1; cdr3_aa: CASLPSAGPWEQFF; cdr3_nt: TGCGCCAGCCTGCCATCAGCGGGGCCGTGGGAGCAGTTCTTC
cdr3_length: 15; clone_size: -; d_call: -; v_call: TRBV4-1; j_call: TRBJ2-7; cdr3_aa: CASSQGGQGTYEQYF; cdr3_nt: TGCGCCAGCAGCCAAGGGGGTCAGGGGACCTACGAGCAGTACTTC
cdr3_length: 15; clone_size: -; d_call: TRBD1; v_call: TRBV15; j_call: TRBJ1-2; cdr3_aa: CATSRDRTGGRGYTF; cdr3_nt: TGTGCCACCAGCAGAGACCGAACAGGGGGTCGAGGCTACACCTTC
cdr3_length: 16; clone_size: -; d_call: TRBD1; v_call: TRBV9; j_call: TRBJ1-2; cdr3_aa: CASSVGTGSKNYGYTF; cdr3_nt: TGTGCCAGCAGCGTAGGGACAGGGAGCAAAAACTATGGCTACACCTTC
cdr3_length: 14; clone_size: -; d_call: TRBD2; v_call: TRBV7-9; j_call: TRBJ2-7; cdr3_aa: CASRAGGHTYEQYF; cdr3_nt: TGTGCCAGCAGGGCGGGGGGTCATACCTACGAGCAGTACTTC
cdr3_length: 15; clone_size: -; d_call: TRBD2; v_call: TRBV27; j_call: TRBJ2-1; cdr3_aa: CASRNSGGSGNEQFF; cdr3_nt: TGTGCCAGCAGAAATAGCGGGGGGTCCGGCAATGAGCAGTTCTTC
cdr3_length: 16; clone_size: -; d_call: -; v_call: TRBV5-1; j_call: TRBJ2-3; cdr3_aa: CASSLALRQGTDTQYF; cdr3_nt: TGCGCCAGCAGCTTGGCCTTGAGACAGGGCACAGATACGCAGTATTTT
cdr3_length: 14; clone_size: -; d_call: -; v_call: TRBV10-3; j_call: TRBJ1-1; cdr3_aa: CAISDRGGATEAFF; cdr3_nt: TGTGCCATCAGTGATCGAGGCGGGGCCACTGAAGCTTTCTTT
cdr3_length: 14; clone_size: -; d_call: -; v_call: TRBV4-1; j_call: TRBJ1-5; cdr3_aa: CASSQDSRIWPQHF; cdr3_nt: TGCGCCAGCAGCCAAGATTCGAGGATTTGGCCCCAGCATTTT
cdr3_length: 15; clone_size: -; d_call: TRBD1; v_call: TRBV19; j_call: TRBJ1-1; cdr3_aa: CASTGTGRRITEAFF; cdr3_nt: TGTGCCAGTACCGGGACAGGACGCCGAATCACTGAAGCTTTCTTT
cdr3_length: 16; clone_size: -; d_call: -; v_call: TRBV25-1; j_call: TRBJ2-3; cdr3_aa: CASSGWSFSGTDTQYF; cdr3_nt: TGTGCCAGCAGTGGATGGAGCTTCTCTGGCACAGATACGCAGTATTTT
cdr3_length: 12; clone_size: few; d_call: TRBD1; v_call: TRBV6-5; j_call: TRBJ2-7; cdr3_aa: CATQGAVGEQYF; cdr3_nt: TGTGCCACACAGGGGGCGGTCGGCGAGCAGTACTTC
cdr3_length: 13; clone_size: -; d_call: -; v_call: TRBV6-1; j_call: TRBJ2-3; cdr3_aa: CASSQLVRDTQYF; cdr3_nt: TGTGCCAGCAGTCAGCTAGTTAGAGATACGCAGTATTTT
cdr3_length: 15; clone_size: -; d_call: -; v_call: TRBV4-3; j_call: TRBJ2-2; cdr3_aa: CASSQDSTVTGELFF; cdr3_nt: TGCGCCAGCAGCCAAGATTCCACAGTCACCGGGGAGCTGTTTTTT
cdr3_length: 15; clone_size: -; d_call: -; v_call: TRBV5-6; j_call: TRBJ2-2; cdr3_aa: CASRRRGGSAGELFF; cdr3_nt: TGTGCCAGCAGACGAAGGGGGGGAAGCGCCGGGGAGCTGTTTTTT
cdr3_length: 15; clone_size: -; d_call: TRBD1; v_call: TRBV9; j_call: TRBJ1-4; cdr3_aa: CASSVAQGAGEKLFF; cdr3_nt: TGTGCCAGCAGCGTAGCACAGGGGGCTGGTGAAAAACTGTTTTTT
cdr3_length: 15; clone_size: once; d_call: -; v_call: TRBV5-1; j_call: TRBJ2-2; cdr3_aa: CASSGRGRLTGELFF; cdr3_nt: TGCGCCAGCTCCGGGAGGGGGCGCCTCACCGGGGAGCTGTTTTTT
cdr3_length: 20; clone_size: -; d_call: TRBD1; v_call: TRBV27; j_call: TRBJ2-2; cdr3_aa: CASSLWAFEGRDRDGGELFF; cdr3_nt: TGTGCCAGCAGTTTATGGGCCTTTGAGGGCCGGGACAGGGATGGAGGGGAGCTGTTTTTT
cdr3_length: 14; clone_size: -; d_call: TRBD1; v_call: TRBV19; j_call: TRBJ2-2; cdr3_aa: CASSRQGAGGELFF; cdr3_nt: TGTGCCAGTAGTCGACAGGGGGCGGGCGGGGAGCTGTTTTTT
cdr3_length: 16; clone_size: -; d_call: TRBD1; v_call: TRBV2; j_call: TRBJ2-1; cdr3_aa: CASSQPGTGFKNEQFF; cdr3_nt: TGTGCCAGCAGTCAGCCCGGGACAGGGTTTAAAAATGAGCAGTTCTTC
cdr3_length: 14; clone_size: -; d_call: -; v_call: TRBV18; j_call: TRBJ1-3; cdr3_aa: CASSPDSRGDTIYF; cdr3_nt: TGTGCCAGCTCACCCGACAGTCGCGGGGACACCATATATTTT
cdr3_length: 14; clone_size: -; d_call: -; v_call: TRBV27; j_call: TRBJ1-1; cdr3_aa: CASRVGRPNTEAFF; cdr3_nt: TGTGCCAGCAGGGTAGGCAGGCCGAACACTGAAGCTTTCTTT
cdr3_length: 14; clone_size: -; d_call: -; v_call: TRBV5-1; j_call: TRBJ2-3; cdr3_aa: CASSLGGQADTQYF; cdr3_nt: TGCGCCAGCAGCTTGGGGGGCCAAGCAGATACGCAGTATTTT
cdr3_length: 14; clone_size: -; d_call: -; v_call: TRBV28; j_call: TRBJ2-3; cdr3_aa: CASSSPKSTDTQYF; cdr3_nt: TGTGCCAGCAGTTCCCCTAAGAGCACAGATACGCAGTATTTT
cdr3_length: 15; clone_size: -; d_call: TRBD2; v_call: TRBV10-3; j_call: TRBJ2-5; cdr3_aa: CAISARAGGEETQYF; cdr3_nt: TGTGCCATCAGTGCCCGAGCGGGGGGGGAAGAGACCCAGTACTTC
cdr3_length: 13; clone_size: -; d_call: -; v_call: TRBV2; j_call: TRBJ2-1; cdr3_aa: CASTTDRLNEQFF; cdr3_nt: TGTGCCAGCACTACGGACAGACTCAATGAGCAGTTCTTC
cdr3_length: 15; clone_size: -; d_call: -; v_call: TRBV2; j_call: TRBJ1-3; cdr3_aa: CASSQFGASGNTIYF; cdr3_nt: TGTGCCAGCAGTCAATTTGGGGCCTCTGGAAACACCATATATTTT
cdr3_length: 16; clone_size: -; d_call: -; v_call: TRBV4-1; j_call: TRBJ2-5; cdr3_aa: CASSPEVMFPQETQYF; cdr3_nt: TGCGCCAGCAGCCCCGAGGTGATGTTCCCTCAAGAGACCCAGTACTTC
cdr3_length: 13; clone_size: once; d_call: -; v_call: TRBV5-6; j_call: TRBJ1-2; cdr3_aa: CASSLGAANGYTF; cdr3_nt: TGTGCCAGCAGCTTGGGGGCTGCAAATGGCTACACCTTC
cdr3_length: 16; clone_size: once; d_call: TRBD1; v_call: TRBV6-1; j_call: TRBJ2-3; cdr3_aa: CASSDGTGWFSDTQYF; cdr3_nt: TGTGCCAGCAGTGATGGGACAGGGTGGTTCTCAGATACGCAGTATTTT
cdr3_length: 17; clone_size: -; d_call: -; v_call: TRBV5-1; j_call: TRBJ2-1; cdr3_aa: CASSLPFGALTSNEQFF; cdr3_nt: TGCGCCAGCAGCTTGCCCTTTGGGGCTCTTACAAGCAATGAGCAGTTCTTC
cdr3_length: 15; clone_size: -; d_call: -; v_call: TRBV4-1; j_call: TRBJ1-5; cdr3_aa: CASSQEGRVGSAQHF; cdr3_nt: TGCGCCAGCAGCCAAGAGGGCAGGGTGGGATCAGCCCAGCATTTT
cdr3_length: 14; clone_size: -; d_call: TRBD1; v_call: TRBV9; j_call: TRBJ2-7; cdr3_aa: CASSGGQGPYEQYF; cdr3_nt: TGTGCCAGCAGCGGCGGACAGGGACCCTACGAGCAGTACTTC
cdr3_length: 15; clone_size: -; d_call: TRBD1; v_call: TRBV28; j_call: TRBJ2-7; cdr3_aa: CASSYPGQPNYEQYF; cdr3_nt: TGTGCCAGCAGTTATCCGGGACAGCCTAACTACGAGCAGTACTTC
cdr3_length: 13; clone_size: -; d_call: TRBD1; v_call: TRBV2; j_call: TRBJ1-2; cdr3_aa: CASSEGAGYGYTF; cdr3_nt: TGTGCCAGCAGCGAGGGGGCCGGCTATGGCTACACCTTC
cdr3_length: 15; clone_size: few; d_call: TRBD2; v_call: TRBV7-9; j_call: TRBJ2-1; cdr3_aa: CASSFSGGAADEQFF; cdr3_nt: TGTGCCAGCAGCTTTAGCGGGGGGGCTGCCGATGAGCAGTTCTTC
cdr3_length: 14; clone_size: once; d_call: -; v_call: TRBV9; j_call: TRBJ1-4; cdr3_aa: CASGRTAGNEKLFF; cdr3_nt: TGTGCCAGCGGAAGGACAGCGGGAAATGAAAAACTGTTTTTT
cdr3_length: 15; clone_size: -; d_call: TRBD1; v_call: TRBV5-4; j_call: TRBJ2-7; cdr3_aa: CASSLGPDRAYEQYF; cdr3_nt: TGTGCCAGCAGCTTAGGTCCGGACAGGGCCTACGAGCAGTACTTC
cdr3_length: 14; clone_size: few; d_call: TRBD1; v_call: TRBV13; j_call: TRBJ2-7; cdr3_aa: CASSFNRGPSVRYF; cdr3_nt: TGTGCCAGCAGCTTTAACAGGGGCCCCTCTGTTCGGTACTTC
cdr3_length: 15; clone_size: -; d_call: TRBD1; v_call: TRBV27; j_call: TRBJ2-7; cdr3_aa: CASSFGGTGTYEQYF; cdr3_nt: TGTGCCAGCAGTTTCGGTGGGACAGGGACCTACGAGCAGTACTTC
cdr3_length: 15; clone_size: -; d_call: -; v_call: TRBV18; j_call: TRBJ1-5; cdr3_aa: CASSRGVGTNQPQHF; cdr3_nt: TGTGCCAGCTCTCGGGGGGTAGGGACCAATCAGCCCCAGCATTTT
cdr3_length: 15; clone_size: -; d_call: TRBD1; v_call: TRBV27; j_call: TRBJ2-5; cdr3_aa: CASSLGTGWGETQYF; cdr3_nt: TGTGCCAGCAGTTTGGGGACAGGGTGGGGGGAGACCCAGTACTTC
cdr3_length: 13; clone_size: once; d_call: TRBD1; v_call: TRBV29-1; j_call: TRBJ1-1; cdr3_aa: CSVGTDMNTEAFF; cdr3_nt: TGCAGCGTGGGGACAGACATGAACACTGAAGCTTTCTTT
cdr3_length: 14; clone_size: -; d_call: -; v_call: TRBV18; j_call: TRBJ2-7; cdr3_aa: CASSPRAGIGEQYF; cdr3_nt: TGTGCCAGCTCACCCCGAGCAGGGATCGGCGAGCAGTACTTC
cdr3_length: 13; clone_size: -; d_call: -; v_call: TRBV6-1; j_call: TRBJ2-7; cdr3_aa: CASMERATYEQYF; cdr3_nt: TGTGCCAGCATGGAGAGGGCGACCTACGAGCAGTACTTC
cdr3_length: 15; clone_size: -; d_call: TRBD1; v_call: TRBV7-6; j_call: TRBJ2-1; cdr3_aa: CASSLGQGASDEQFF; cdr3_nt: TGTGCCAGCAGCTTAGGACAGGGGGCAAGCGATGAGCAGTTCTTC